There are many counts of the clone carrying this TCR beta chain. Its antigen remains unidentified. This entry comes from a study of CD8 T cells in ankylosing spondylitis. Study conclusions and caveats: Significant enrichment of disease-linked clones was reportedly seen in matched ankylosing spondylitis synovial fluid. Blood of patients with ankylosing spondylitis appeared to be characterized by a TCR beta motif of seven or eight highly homologous variants.

Construction of TCR beta libraries was performed using quantitative 5'-RACE with molecular barcodes. TCRdb re-called the 5' RACE reads through MiXCR, storing one row per CDR3 protein. The data show about 200,000 distinct CDR3 sequences, with 20% to 30% seen just once and about 6.2% held by the top ten. The CDR3 sequence is 16 residues long. V gave up 4 bases and J gave up 1 base; unmatched junction bases: 3. Germline assignment: CDR1 LGHNA and CDR2 YSLEER. The receptor comes from a male donor with ankylosing spondylitis or in good health (not recorded which). Sequencing was done on a sample of blood, either unsorted or a sorted T cell fraction (not recorded which). J is TRBJ2-2 and V is TRBV4-3; 10 positions agree with TRBD2. CDR3 sequence: CASSPLAGGNTGELFF. DNA of the CDR3: TGCGCCAGCAGCCCTTTAGCGGGAGGGAACACCGGGGAGCTGTTTTTT.